These T cell receptor beta chains were read from a single sample in a study of blood T cell repertoires in COVID-19. Assay used: immunoSEQ multiplex PCR; TCRdb lists only in-frame clones, some missing. Of about 410,000 clones in the sample, roughly 87% were seen once. The sequencing sample was made of PBMCs or T cells enriched from blood (not recorded which). These receptors were taken from a man aged 18 to 30 who had recovered from COVID-19. The CDR3 runs from the conserved cysteine through the conserved F or W. D genes are given only for firm matches. Only some rows state a clone size, as once, few, many or a class for expanded clones.

DNA: TGTGCCAGCAGCTTATCCCAGGGCGCCGGGGAGCTGTTTTTT
CDR3: CASSLSQGAGELFF
J: TRBJ2-2
size: NA
D: NA
V: TRBV11-3

DNA: TGTGCCAGCAGCCCCTACGCATCCACTGAAGCTTTCTTT
CDR3: CASSPYASTEAFF
J: TRBJ1-1
size: NA
D: NA
V: TRBV5-6

DNA: TGTGCCACCACCCCAAGCGGGAACTATGGCTACACCTTC
CDR3: CATTPSGNYGYTF
J: TRBJ1-2
size: NA
D: NA
V: TRBV6-2/TRBV6-3

DNA: TGTGCCATCAAATTTCAGGCGAACACTGAAGCTTTCTTT
CDR3: CAIKFQANTEAFF
J: TRBJ1-1
size: NA
D: NA
V: TRBV10-3

DNA: TGTGCCAGCAGCGTACCGGGACAGGAAGCTTTCTTT
CDR3: CASSVPGQEAFF
J: TRBJ1-1
size: NA
D: TRBD1
V: TRBV7-2

DNA: TGTGCCACCAGTGCGACTAGCGGGAGCTCCTACAATGAGCAGTTCTTC
CDR3: CATSATSGSSYNEQFF
J: TRBJ2-1
size: NA
D: TRBD2
V: TRBV24-1

DNA: TGTGCCAGCAGTCTCCGACAGAAGTACTCCTACGAGCAGTACTTC
CDR3: CASSLRQKYSYEQYF
J: TRBJ2-7
size: NA
D: NA
V: TRBV28

DNA: TGTGCCAGCAGCTTGGGGAGGAGAGGCTTGAACACCGGGGAGCTGTTTTTT
CDR3: CASSLGRRGLNTGELFF
J: TRBJ2-2
size: NA
D: NA
V: TRBV13

DNA: TGTGCCAGCAGTTGGGGGGAGCTAGCGGGAGACGAGCAGTACTTC
CDR3: CASSWGELAGDEQYF
J: TRBJ2-7
size: NA
D: TRBD2
V: TRBV28

DNA: TGTGCCAGCAGCCAGGGGGGGGCTATGAACACTGAAGCTTTCTTT
CDR3: CASSQGGAMNTEAFF
J: TRBJ1-1
size: NA
D: NA
V: TRBV4-2

DNA: TGTGCCAGTAGAGCCTCCGGGACAACTAACACCGGGGAGCTGTTTTTT
CDR3: CASRASGTTNTGELFF
J: TRBJ2-2
size: NA
D: NA
V: TRBV19

DNA: TGTGCCAGCAATCGACAGGGAGGTGGGCAGTACTTC
CDR3: CASNRQGGGQYF
J: TRBJ2-7
size: once
D: NA
V: TRBV2

DNA: TGTGCCAGCGCTAGCGGGAACCAAGAGACCCAGTACTTC
CDR3: CASASGNQETQYF
J: TRBJ2-5
size: NA
D: TRBD2
V: TRBV6-5

DNA: TGTGCCAGCAGCTTATTAGCGGGAGACCCCACAGATACGCAGTATTTT
CDR3: CASSLLAGDPTDTQYF
J: TRBJ2-3
size: NA
D: TRBD2
V: TRBV7-2

DNA: TGTGCCAGCAGCCCCGGACAGGGGTTACCTATCTCCCCTGGCTACACCTTC
CDR3: CASSPGQGLPISPGYTF
J: TRBJ1-2
size: NA
D: TRBD1
V: TRBV9

DNA: TGTGCCAGCAGCCAAGATAAGGGGGGCTACACCTTC
CDR3: CASSQDKGGYTF
J: TRBJ1-2
size: NA
D: NA
V: TRBV3-1/TRBV3-2

DNA: TGCGCCAGCAGCCTGTCGGGTGACACTGAAGCTTTCTTT
CDR3: CASSLSGDTEAFF
J: TRBJ1-1
size: NA
D: NA
V: TRBV5-1

DNA: TGTGCCAGCAGTTTAGGCAGGGGCCTTAGCAATCAGCCCCAGCATTTT
CDR3: CASSLGRGLSNQPQHF
J: TRBJ1-5
size: NA
D: NA
V: TRBV6-5

DNA: TGTGCCACCAGCAGAGATCGACCTAGCTCTGGAAACACCATATATTTT
CDR3: CATSRDRPSSGNTIYF
J: TRBJ1-3
size: NA
D: NA
V: TRBV15

DNA: TGCGCCAGCAGCTCCTTGGGCGCTACCCAAGAGACCCAGTACTTC
CDR3: CASSSLGATQETQYF
J: TRBJ2-5
size: NA
D: NA
V: TRBV5-1

DNA: TGTGCCAGCAGCTCCATAGGAACAGGGGGCCAGGAGACCCAGTACTTC
CDR3: CASSSIGTGGQETQYF
J: TRBJ2-5
size: NA
D: TRBD1
V: TRBV5-6

DNA: TGTGCCAGCAGTGAGACAGGCCCTAGTGGCTACACCTTC
CDR3: CASSETGPSGYTF
J: TRBJ1-2
size: NA
D: NA
V: TRBV2

DNA: TGTGCCAGCAGCCCTCGACAGGGGGCGCCGGGTGGCTACACCTTC
CDR3: CASSPRQGAPGGYTF
J: TRBJ1-2
size: NA
D: TRBD1
V: TRBV5-4

DNA: TGTGCCAGCAGTTACCCCCCACAGGGGTTGAACACTGAAGCTTTCTTT
CDR3: CASSYPPQGLNTEAFF
J: TRBJ1-1
size: NA
D: TRBD1
V: TRBV6-5

DNA: TGTGCCAGCAGCTTCGGACTAGCGGGAGTTAGCGAGCAGTACTTC
CDR3: CASSFGLAGVSEQYF
J: TRBJ2-7
size: few
D: TRBD2
V: TRBV7-7

DNA: TGTGCCAGCAGAGATGGACAGAATAATCAGCCCCAGCATTTT
CDR3: CASRDGQNNQPQHF
J: TRBJ1-5
size: NA
D: NA
V: TRBV27

DNA: TGTGCCAGCTCACTCACTAGCGGGAGAACCGATGAGCAGTTCTTC
CDR3: CASSLTSGRTDEQFF
J: TRBJ2-1
size: NA
D: TRBD2
V: TRBV18

DNA: TGTGCCAGCAGCTTACGGTCGGGAGACTTCTCTGGAAACACCATATATTTT
CDR3: CASSLRSGDFSGNTIYF
J: TRBJ1-3
size: once
D: NA
V: TRBV7-7

DNA: TGTGCCAGCAAATGGGGGGGGTTGTACTATGGCTACACCTTC
CDR3: CASKWGGLYYGYTF
J: TRBJ1-2
size: NA
D: NA
V: TRBV2

DNA: TGTGCCAGCAGCTCGATTACATTGCAGGGTCGATATTACAATGAGCAGTTCTTC
CDR3: CASSSITLQGRYYNEQFF
J: TRBJ2-1
size: NA
D: NA
V: TRBV7-3

DNA: TGTGCCAGCACGCAGACAGACCGTTGGGGCAATCAGCCCCAGCATTTT
CDR3: CASTQTDRWGNQPQHF
J: TRBJ1-5
size: NA
D: NA
V: TRBV5-6

DNA: TGTGCCAGCAGTAGGGGTTGGGAGACCCAGTACTTC
CDR3: CASSRGWETQYF
J: TRBJ2-5
size: NA
D: NA
V: TRBV28

DNA: TGTGCCAGCAGTTACGCGGGGGGAATAGAGACCCAGTACTTC
CDR3: CASSYAGGIETQYF
J: TRBJ2-5
size: NA
D: TRBD2
V: TRBV6-6

DNA: TGTGCCAGCAGCGAGGACAGCACCGGGGAGCTGTTTTTT
CDR3: CASSEDSTGELFF
J: TRBJ2-2
size: NA
D: NA
V: TRBV9

DNA: TGTGCCAGCAGCTCGGCCAGGGGTGATCAGCCCCAGCATTTT
CDR3: CASSSARGDQPQHF
J: TRBJ1-5
size: NA
D: NA
V: TRBV27

DNA: TGTGCCAGCAGTGAATTCAGGGATAGTTCACCCCTCCACTTT
CDR3: CASSEFRDSSPLHF
J: TRBJ1-6
size: few
D: NA
V: TRBV25-1

DNA: TGTGCCAGCAGCTTAGGGGGGAGGCTGAACGAGCAGTACTTC
CDR3: CASSLGGRLNEQYF
J: TRBJ2-7
size: NA
D: NA
V: TRBV11-2

DNA: TGTGCCACCAGCGGGGGGGTCCATCAGCCCCAGCATTTT
CDR3: CATSGGVHQPQHF
J: TRBJ1-5
size: NA
D: NA
V: TRBV15

DNA: TGTGCCACCGGGACAGGGAGGGAAAAACTGTTTTTT
CDR3: CATGTGREKLFF
J: TRBJ1-4
size: NA
D: TRBD1
V: TRBV6-5

DNA: TGCAGCTTTGGTCAGGGCACTGAAGCTTTCTTT
CDR3: CSFGQGTEAFF
J: TRBJ1-1
size: NA
D: NA
V: TRBV29-1

DNA: TGTGCCAGCAGTGAATCCCACTCCAATGAGCAGTTCTTC
CDR3: CASSESHSNEQFF
J: TRBJ2-1
size: NA
D: NA
V: TRBV25-1

DNA: TGTGCCAGCCGTCCGGGACAGGGGGCGTGGGAGCAGTACTTC
CDR3: CASRPGQGAWEQYF
J: TRBJ2-7
size: NA
D: TRBD1
V: TRBV28

DNA: TGTGCCAGCAGCCATCCGGGACAGGAGGGGTTGGGAGAGACCCAGTACTTC
CDR3: CASSHPGQEGLGETQYF
J: TRBJ2-5
size: NA
D: TRBD1
V: TRBV3-1/TRBV3-2

DNA: TGTGCCATCAGTTCAGGGGGATCTCAGCCCCAGCATTTT
CDR3: CAISSGGSQPQHF
J: TRBJ1-5
size: NA
D: TRBD1
V: TRBV10-3

DNA: TGTGCCAGCAGTCTTATCCGGGGGGGGGCTGGCAATGAGCAGTTCTTC
CDR3: CASSLIRGGAGNEQFF
J: TRBJ2-1
size: NA
D: TRBD2
V: TRBV28